This T cell receptor beta chain was obtained from a study of cytomegalovirus exposure and HLA in healthy donors. Overall study context: Of all 360 or so donors who were genotyped, around 82% belonged to the Caucasian-associated ancestry cluster.

Regarding this clone: Its antigen is still unknown.

Trimming took off 0 bases at V and 10 bases at J, with 9 bases between the two ends. Germline assignment: CDR1 GTSNPN and CDR2 SVGIG (reference sequence). The CDR3 extends over 11 amino acids. Use of 60 Vbeta and 13 Jbeta primers characterized the PCR. Profiling relied on immunoSEQ multiplex PCR, and the TCRdb table lists in-frame clones only, not all of them. The table has around 130,000 clones, about 85% seen once. Study results and limitations: 164 TCR beta chains were listed as cytomegalovirus-associated. In a later analysis, HLA-associated beta chains showed higher expansion and lower generation probabilities than comparable chains. Some V segments, TRBV6-2 and TRBV6-3 among them, were indistinguishable and were therefore excluded.

The chain links TRBV30 to TRBJ1-2, with D unresolved. The TCR was taken from a woman in her thirties in good health and CMV-seropositive. Sequences were obtained from PBMCs. For the CDR3, the DNA is TGTGCCTGGAGTGTAGCCGGGATCTACACCTTC. Translated: CAWSVAGIYTF.